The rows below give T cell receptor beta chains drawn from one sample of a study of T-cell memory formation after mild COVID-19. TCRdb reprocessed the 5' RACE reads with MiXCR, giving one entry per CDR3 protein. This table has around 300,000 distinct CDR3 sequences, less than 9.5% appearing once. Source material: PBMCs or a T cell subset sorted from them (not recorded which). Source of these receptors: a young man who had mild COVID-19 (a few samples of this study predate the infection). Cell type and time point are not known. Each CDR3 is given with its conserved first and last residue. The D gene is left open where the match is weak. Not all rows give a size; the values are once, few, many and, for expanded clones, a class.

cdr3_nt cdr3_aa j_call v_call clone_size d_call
TGCGCCAGCACCGGGGGCGGTATTAATAATTCACCCCTCCACTTT CASTGGGINNSPLHF TRBJ1-6 TRBV5-1 . .
TGCGCCAGCAGCCAGGGGGACAGCACAGATACGCAGTATTTT CASSQGDSTDTQYF TRBJ2-3 TRBV4-3 many .
TGCAGTGCTTTCAGACAGCCTAATTCACCCCTCCACTTT CSAFRQPNSPLHF TRBJ1-6 TRBV20-1 . .
TGCGCCAGCAGCTTGGATCCCTCCAAAAACATTCAGTACTTC CASSLDPSKNIQYF TRBJ2-4 TRBV5-1 once .
TGCGCCAGCAGCTCGAACTACAATGAGCAGTTCTTC CASSSNYNEQFF TRBJ2-1 TRBV5-1 many .
TGTGCCAGCAGATCTAGCGGGGGGGATACGCAGTATTTT CASRSSGGDTQYF TRBJ2-3 TRBV28 . TRBD2
TGCGCCAGCAGCAGGGAACAGGGGGCCGAGGAACAGCCCCAGCATTTT CASSREQGAEEQPQHF TRBJ1-5 TRBV5-1 . TRBD1
TGCGCCAGCACCTTACTAGCGGGTACAGATACGCAGTATTTT CASTLLAGTDTQYF TRBJ2-3 TRBV5-1 once TRBD2
TGCGCCAGCAAGGGGACAGGCTATGGCTACACCTTC CASKGTGYGYTF TRBJ1-2 TRBV5-1 few TRBD1
TGCGCCAGCAGCTTGGAGCGCAGGACATTTGGCTACACCTTC CASSLERRTFGYTF TRBJ1-2 TRBV5-1 many .
TGCGCCAGCAGCTTGGACACGGGAAAAAATGAAAAACTGTTTTTT CASSLDTGKNEKLFF TRBJ1-4 TRBV5-1 . .
TGTGCCAGCAGCTCACAGGGCAATCAGCCCCAGCATTTT CASSSQGNQPQHF TRBJ1-5 TRBV7-2 many .
TGTGCCAGCAGTTACTCGAGACCCTACGAGCAGTACTTC CASSYSRPYEQYF TRBJ2-7 TRBV6-2/TRBV6-3 few .
TGTGCCACCAGTGATTCCCCAGCCGGGGTCAGGACGAGAGACCTGTCCTACAATGAGCAGTTCTTC CATSDSPAGVRTRDLSYNEQFF TRBJ2-1 TRBV24-1 . .
TGTGCCAGTACAAGGACTAGCGTAAGCACAGATACGCAGTATTTT CASTRTSVSTDTQYF TRBJ2-3 TRBV12-3/TRBV12-4 few TRBD2
TGCAGTGCTAGTGTGAATACGCAGTATTTT CSASVNTQYF TRBJ2-3 TRBV20-1 few .
TGCAGCGGTACCCTGCAGGGGACTAATGAAAAACTGTTTTTT CSGTLQGTNEKLFF TRBJ1-4 TRBV29-1 many .
TGTGCCAGCAGCCCGAGGGGGTACACTGAAGCTTTCTTT CASSPRGYTEAFF TRBJ1-1 TRBV7-2 few .
TGCAGTGCTAGAGATCTACGGGGGCCGGGCCCCTACGAGCAGTACTTC CSARDLRGPGPYEQYF TRBJ2-7 TRBV20-1 . .
TGCAGTGCTCATGGGGGGCTAGCGGGGAGCTCCTACGAGCAGTACTTC CSAHGGLAGSSYEQYF TRBJ2-7 TRBV20-1 many TRBD2
TGCGCCAGCAGCCGCCACAGTACAGATACGCAGTATTTT CASSRHSTDTQYF TRBJ2-3 TRBV4-1 . .
TGTGCCAGCAGTTACTATTACCGGACAGGGAAGAAGGCAGACACTGAAGCTTTCTTT CASSYYYRTGKKADTEAFF TRBJ1-1 TRBV6-6 few TRBD1
TGTGCCAGCAGAGTACAGGGAGACGGGGAGCTGTTTTTT CASRVQGDGELFF TRBJ2-2 TRBV11-3 few .
TGTGCCAGCAGCCCTGGAAGCGGGAATCAGCCCCAGCATTTT CASSPGSGNQPQHF TRBJ1-5 TRBV12-3/TRBV12-4 . .
TGTGCCAGCAGTTTTTCTTTGTCGGGGGCTGATACGCAGTATTTT CASSFSLSGADTQYF TRBJ2-3 TRBV12-3/TRBV12-4 . .
TGTGCCAGCAGTTTAACTTCTCCGTCAGAAGCTTTCTTT CASSLTSPSEAFF TRBJ1-1 TRBV28 . .
TGTGCCAGCAGCAATGGGGCAGGAGCCTCCACCGGGGAGCTGTTTTTT CASSNGAGASTGELFF TRBJ2-2 TRBV21-1 . .
TGTGCCAGCAGCTTAATGGGGGAAGGGCAGCAGCCCCAGCATTTT CASSLMGEGQQPQHF TRBJ1-5 TRBV7-9 few .
TGTGCCAGCAGCGTAGCAGGGGGCGCGGATGAGCAGTTCTTC CASSVAGGADEQFF TRBJ2-1 TRBV9 few TRBD1
TGTGCCAGCAGCCAACCTAGGGACAGGGCCGGATATGGCTACACCTTC CASSQPRDRAGYGYTF TRBJ1-2 TRBV7-2 few TRBD1
TGCAGTGCTAGAGATGTGGCGGGGGGCTTCTCCTACGAGCAGTACTTC CSARDVAGGFSYEQYF TRBJ2-7 TRBV20-1 once TRBD2
TGCGCCAGCAGCTTGCGTGGGAGGGACGAAAAACTGTTTTTT CASSLRGRDEKLFF TRBJ1-4 TRBV5-1 . .
TGTGCCAGCAGCCAAGCTACACCGGTAGCCTCCTATAATTCACCCCTCCACTTT CASSQATPVASYNSPLHF TRBJ1-6 TRBV3-1 . .
TGTGCCAGCTCACCACGCGACACTAACTCTGGAAACACCATATATTTT CASSPRDTNSGNTIYF TRBJ1-3 TRBV18 . .
TGTGCCAGCAGCTACCCCCCGCTGGTACCTCAGTACTTC CASSYPPLVPQYF TRBJ2-4 TRBV7-2 many .
TGTGCCAGCAGCGGCATGACAGATACGCAGTATTTT CASSGMTDTQYF TRBJ2-3 TRBV6-6 few .
TGCGCCAGCAGCCAGTCCCTGTGGAATGAGCAGTTCTTC CASSQSLWNEQFF TRBJ2-1 TRBV5-1 . .
TGTGCCAGTAGTCCAACGGGGGCTACCCGCTATGGCTACACCTTC CASSPTGATRYGYTF TRBJ1-2 TRBV19 few .
TGTGCCTTCGGGGGGGTAGAGACCCAGTACTTC CAFGGVETQYF TRBJ2-5 TRBV27 . TRBD2
TGCGCCAGCAGCCTAGAATGGGGGGGTTGGAAGACCCAGTACTTC CASSLEWGGWKTQYF TRBJ2-5 TRBV4-3 few TRBD2
TGTGCCAGCAGCTCATCTTTGACAGGGGCGAGTGGCTACACCTTC CASSSSLTGASGYTF TRBJ1-2 TRBV7-2 . TRBD1
TGTGCCAGCAGCGGAGGGGGACTTCACACCGGGGAGCTGTTTTTT CASSGGGLHTGELFF TRBJ2-2 TRBV9 many .
TGTGCCAGCAGCATTTGGACTAGCGGGTTACGGACCCAGTACTTC CASSIWTSGLRTQYF TRBJ2-5 TRBV7-2 . TRBD2
TGTGCCAGCAGCTTAATGGGGGTCCAAGAGACCCAGTACTTC CASSLMGVQETQYF TRBJ2-5 TRBV7-2 many .
TGTGCCAGCAGCCGATGGAGAGGAGACAACACTGAAGCTTTCTTT CASSRWRGDNTEAFF TRBJ1-1 TRBV7-9 few .
TGTGCCATCACGGGCGGGGGAGTGGGGGACGAGCAGTACTTC CAITGGGVGDEQYF TRBJ2-7 TRBV10-3 . TRBD2
TGTGCCAGCAGCCCGTCCGGGACAACTGGAAACACCATATATTTT CASSPSGTTGNTIYF TRBJ1-3 TRBV7-9 . .
TGCGCCAGCAGCCGCGGACTAGCGGACTACAATGAGCAGTTCTTC CASSRGLADYNEQFF TRBJ2-1 TRBV5-1 many TRBD2
TGTGCCATCAGTGAGCGGGGACAGTCTTCACCCCTCCACTTT CAISERGQSSPLHF TRBJ1-6 TRBV10-3 . TRBD1
TGTGCCAGCAGTTACTCGATCCGGACAGGGTCATACACCTTC CASSYSIRTGSYTF TRBJ1-2 TRBV6-5 many TRBD1
TGTGCCAGCAGCCCAGGGAGGGAGGGTTCACCCCTCCACTTT CASSPGREGSPLHF TRBJ1-6 TRBV6-6 many .
TGTGCCAGCACCGACTATGGGGGGGGGGCCAACGTCCTGACTTTC CASTDYGGGANVLTF TRBJ2-6 TRBV6-5 . .
TGCGCCAGCGGCCTAGGGATGGACGAGCAGTACTTC CASGLGMDEQYF TRBJ2-7 TRBV5-1 many .